The 19 T cell receptor beta chains below all came from one sample that was sequenced in a study of blood T cell repertoires in COVID-19. The repertoire was sequenced with immunoSEQ multiplex PCR; TCRdb's copy has only in-frame clones and lacks some. The sample yields about 160,000 clones, more than 75% seen once. Sequenced: peripheral blood. The receptors come from a man between 70 and 80 years old with acute or convalescent COVID-19.

The rearrangement links TRBV7-2 to TRBJ2-3; TRBD2 agrees at 11 bases. With 1 base clipped from V and 2 bases from J, the junction kept 5 bases outside the gene matches. Germline CDR1 is SGHTA and CDR2 is FQGNSA. The CDR3 sequence is 17 residues long. CDR3 loop: CASSLVASGGHTDTQYF. DNA for the CDR3: TGTGCCAGCAGCTTAGTGGCTAGCGGGGGGCACACAGATACGCAGTATTTT. Looking up the rest from reference TRBV7-2 and TRBJ2-3 gives the full variable domain: GAGVSQSPSNKVTEKGKDVELRCDPISGHTALYWYRQSLGQGLEFLIYFQGNSAPDKSGLPSDRFSAERTGGSVSTLTIQRTQQEDSAVYLCASSLVASGGHTDTQYFGPGTRLTVL.

This rearrangement joins TRBV3-1 (or the pseudogene TRBV3-2) to TRBJ2-5, with 11 bases lining up with TRBD2. The length of the CDR3 is 14 residues. Trimming at V came to 7 bases and at J to 7 bases, leaving 8 bases not matched to a gene. Germline CDR1 and CDR2: LGHDT and YNNKEL (reference sequence). CDR3 region: CASTLAGGEGTQYF. The CDR3 region has the DNA TGTGCCAGCACCCTAGCGGGGGGCGAAGGGACCCAGTACTTC.

The chain joins TRBV11-3 to TRBJ2-2, with 15 bases identical to TRBD2. Germline V lookup: CDR1 SGHNT, CDR2 YENEEA. This CDR3 is 20 amino acids long. The junction had 14 bases not matched to a gene; V was cut back by 2 bases and J by 7 bases. The CDR3 nucleotides are TGTGCCAGCAGCTTAAGAGGAACTGGACTAGCGGGAGGGCCGATCGGGGAGCTGTTTTTT. It yields the protein CASSLRGTGLAGGPIGELFF.

V and J are TRBV24-1 and TRBJ2-1, with 8 bases aligning to TRBD2. After removal of 10 bases from V and 5 bases from J, the junction contained 12 bases not matched to a gene. Per the germline V gene, CDR1 is KGHDR and CDR2 is SFDVKD. This CDR3 is built from 15 residues. CDR3 sequence (DNA): TGTGCCACAGCTGCGGCAGGTAGCGGGGACAATGAGCAGTTCTTC. Translation: CATAAAGSGDNEQFF.

The chain joins TRBV11-3 to TRBJ2-7; D gene unclear. V was shortened by 1 base and J by 5 bases, with 6 bases between the two germline ends. Germline-derived CDR1 and CDR2 are SGHNT and YENEEA. The CDR3 loop spans 12 amino acids. The CDR3 loop reads CASSLAGHEQYF. The CDR3 nucleotides read TGTGCCAGCAGCTTAGCGGGTCACGAGCAGTACTTC.

This sequence joins TRBV6-5 and TRBJ1-1, with D possibly TRBD1 on 5 matching bases. The CDR3 is made up of 12 amino acids. CDR1 is MNHEY and CDR2 is SVGAGI in the germline V gene. With 3 bases removed from V and 8 bases from J, the gap between germline ends came to 10 bases. In DNA, the CDR3 is TGTGCCAGCAGTTATGAGCAGGGAGAAGCTTTCTTT. Amino acids: CASSYEQGEAFF.

This clone was picked up one time. The V gene is TRBV5-1, the J gene TRBJ2-1, with D perhaps TRBD1 (6 bases). Germline values: CDR1 SGHRS, CDR2 YFSETQ. This CDR3 contains 16 residues. V gave up 4 bases and J gave up 0 bases, with 14 bases separating them. CDR3 nucleotide sequence: TGCGCCAGCAGCGCACAGGGTCCGAGCTCCTACAATGAGCAGTTCTTC. Protein: CASSAQGPSSYNEQFF. The full variable domain, in which reference TRBV5-1 and TRBJ2-1 provide the parts outside the CDR3, is KAGVTQTPRYLIKTRGQQVTLSCSPISGHRSVSWYQQTPGQGLQFLFEYFSETQRNKGNFPGRFSGRQFSNSRSEMNVSTLELGDSALYLCASSAQGPSSYNEQFFGPGTRLTVL.

CDR3 protein: CASSQGDRFDEQYF. The CDR3 DNA is TGTGCCAGCAGTCAAGGGGACAGGTTCGACGAGCAGTACTTC. The chain carries TRBV6-6 and TRBJ2-7, with 8 bases aligning to TRBD1. Looked up from germline, CDR1 is MNHNY and CDR2 is SVGAGI (reference sequence). The trim removed 5 bases at V and 5 bases at J, leaving 8 bases unmatched. The CDR3 loop spans 14 amino acids.

The CDR3 bases are TGTGCCAGCAGCCTACGGGACAGTCCCCGCTCACCCCTCCACTTT. It specifies CASSLRDSPRSPLHF. The rearrangement uses TRBV7-3 and TRBJ1-6, with 7 positions matching TRBD1. The V gene end was trimmed by 5 bases and the J gene end by 10 bases; junction bases not matched to a gene: 11. The CDR3 loop spans 15 amino acids. Germline V gives CDR1 SGHTA, CDR2 FQGTGA. Full variable domain (missing parts from reference TRBV7-3 and TRBJ1-6): GAGVSQTPSNKVTEKGKYVELRCDPISGHTALYWYRQSLGQGPEFLIYFQGTGAADDSGLPNDRFFAVRPEGSVSTLKIQRTERGDSAVYLCASSLRDSPRSPLHFGNGTRLTVT.

There are many counts of this clone. This chain joins TRBV11-2 and TRBJ2-1; 13 bases line up with TRBD2. Germline V gene sequence: CDR1 SGHAT, CDR2 FQNNGV. The J segment lost 10 bases and the V segment lost 4 bases, leaving 10 bases of the junction unmatched. The CDR3 has 16 amino acids. In nucleotides, the CDR3 is TGTGCCAGCAGCTCTACCGGGACTAGCGGGATTGGGGAGCAGTTCTTC. Its translation is CASSSTGTSGIGEQFF.

This clone was seen a handful of times. This chain joins TRBV6-6 and TRBJ2-7; tentative D call: TRBD2 (5 bases). The V gene lost 8 bases and the J gene lost 0 bases, with 11 bases spanning the gap. The V gene's germline CDR1 is MNHNY and CDR2 SVGAGI (reference sequence). There are 13 residues in the CDR3. The CDR3 DNA reads as TGTGCCAGCTGTCCGGGGAGCTCCTACGAGCAGTACTTC. Its translation is CASCPGSSYEQYF.

The V gene is TRBV6-1, the J gene TRBJ1-2; D perhaps matches TRBD1 (5 bases). Germline CDR1 and CDR2: MNHNS and SASEGT. The CDR3 loop spans 16 amino acids. The germline V and J ends were trimmed by 2 bases and 6 bases, with 19 bases remaining between them. The CDR3 protein is CASSENRQPGRDGYTF. In DNA form, the CDR3 reads TGTGCCAGCAGTGAAAACCGACAGCCCGGGAGGGATGGCTACACCTTC.

The chain has TRBV28 and TRBJ1-5; D remains ambiguous. Trimming shortened V by 5 bases and J by 3 bases, and 5 bases separated the two germline ends. Per germline, CDR1 MDHEN and CDR2 SYDVKM. The CDR3 is 12 residues long. CDR3 sequence: CASSLYNQPQHF. CDR3 coding DNA: TGTGCCAGCAGTCTGTACAATCAGCCCCAGCATTTT. Filled out from reference TRBV28 and TRBJ1-5, the complete variable domain reads DVKVTQSSRYLVKRTGEKVFLECVQDMDHENMFWYRQDPGLGLRLIYFSYDVKMKEKGDIPEGYSVSREKKERFSLILESASTNQTSMYLCASSLYNQPQHFGDGTRLSIL.

The V gene is TRBV6-4, the J gene TRBJ2-2; 7 nucleotides agree with TRBD2. The CDR3 totals 17 residues. Germline values: CDR1 MRHNA, CDR2 SNTAGT. Trimming took 8 bases from V and 5 from J; bases not matched to a gene: 17. CDR3 in DNA: TGTGCCAGCTCTACTGGACTAGTTGGTAGTCGTACCGGGGAGCTGTTTTTT. This sequence encodes CASSTGLVGSRTGELFF.

The rearrangement uses TRBV24-1 and TRBJ2-3, with a tentative D call TRBD2 (6 bases). Trimming removed 1 base at V and 4 bases at J, with 17 bases between. Germline CDR1 is KGHDR and CDR2 is SFDVKD. This CDR3 region has 17 residues. CDR3 sequence reads: CATSDFRRDGMADTQYF. The DNA for the CDR3 is TGTGCCACCAGTGATTTCCGGCGGGACGGGATGGCAGATACGCAGTATTTT.

This clone appeared many times. V usage is TRBV12-3 or TRBV12-4 and J usage is TRBJ2-7; D is uncertain. The CDR3 has 12 amino acids. V was shortened by 4 bases and J by 9 bases, with 13 bases between the two germline ends. The CDR3 region has the DNA TGTGCCAGCAGTTCCCTACCCTCTGGGCAGTACTTC. It encodes CASSSLPSGQYF.

Here the CDR3 reads CASTERGHTEAFF. The CDR3 region has the DNA TGTGCCAGCACCGAAAGGGGTCACACTGAAGCTTTCTTT. The chain couples TRBV6-5 to TRBJ1-1, with D possibly matching TRBD1 (5 bases). V shed 7 bases and J shed 3 bases, with 12 bases lying between them. The CDR3 has 13 amino acids. Per the germline V gene, CDR1 is MNHEY and CDR2 is SVGAGI.

This rearrangement joins TRBV12-3 or TRBV12-4 to TRBJ2-7, with D possibly TRBD1 on 7 matching bases. CDR3 length: 13 residues. With 8 bases removed from V and 2 bases from J, the gap between germline ends came to 13 bases. The CDR3 sequence: CASGGTVTYEQYF. In DNA, the CDR3 is TGTGCCAGCGGCGGGACAGTAACCTACGAGCAGTACTTC.

J is TRBJ2-1 and V is TRBV28; D may be TRBD1 (5 bases). The length of the CDR3 is 16 residues. V lost 2 bases and J 1 base, leaving 12 bases between the germline ends. CDR1 is MDHEN and CDR2 is SYDVKM in the germline V gene. Written as DNA, the CDR3 is TGTGCCAGCAGTTTACAGGGTGCTCCATCCTACAATGAGCAGTTCTTC. Protein sequence: CASSLQGAPSYNEQFF.